This T cell receptor beta chain was sequenced for a study of early T cells in non-severe SARS-CoV-2 infection. TCRdb re-derived calls from the 5' RACE reads in MiXCR, one entry per CDR3 protein. Of roughly 50,000 distinct CDR3 sequences listed, about 7.6% were seen once; the top ten hold over 9.5%. Germline V lookup: CDR1 MNHEY, CDR2 SVGEGT. The CDR3 is 16 amino acids. Trimming cost V 0 bases and J 7 bases; bases outside gene matches: 8. The chain is built from TRBV6-2 or TRBV6-3 and TRBJ2-7; TRBD2 agrees at 11 bases. This TCR came from an adult who was a healthcare worker with PCR-confirmed SARS-CoV-2 infection or an uninfected control (not recorded which). Source: whole blood, taken at baseline. In DNA, the CDR3 is TGTGCCAGCAGTTACTCCCTAGCGGGAGGAGTAAGAGAGCAGTACTTC. It specifies CASSYSLAGGVREQYF.